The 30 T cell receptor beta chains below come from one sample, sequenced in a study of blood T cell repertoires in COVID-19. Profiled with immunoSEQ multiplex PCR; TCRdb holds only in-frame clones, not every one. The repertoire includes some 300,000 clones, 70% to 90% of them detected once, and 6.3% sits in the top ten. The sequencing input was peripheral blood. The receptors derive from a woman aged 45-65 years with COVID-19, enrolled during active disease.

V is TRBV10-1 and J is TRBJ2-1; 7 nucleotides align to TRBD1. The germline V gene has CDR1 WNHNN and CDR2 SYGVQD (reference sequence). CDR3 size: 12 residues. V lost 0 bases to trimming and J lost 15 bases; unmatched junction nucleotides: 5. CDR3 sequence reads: CASSESVYRGFF. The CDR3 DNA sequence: TGCGCCAGCAGTGAGTCGGTGTACAGGGGGTTCTTC.

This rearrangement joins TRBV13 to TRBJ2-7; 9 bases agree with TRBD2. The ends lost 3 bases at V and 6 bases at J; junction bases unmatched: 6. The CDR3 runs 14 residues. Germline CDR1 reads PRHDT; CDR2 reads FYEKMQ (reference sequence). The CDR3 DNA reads TGTGCCAGCAGCTTTGCGGGAGGGCCCTTCGAGCAGTACTTC. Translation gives CASSFAGGPFEQYF. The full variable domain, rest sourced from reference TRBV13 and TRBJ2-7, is AAGVIQSPRHLIKEKRETATLKCYPIPRHDTVYWYQQGPGQDPQFLISFYEKMQSDKGSIPDRFSAQQFSDYHSELNMSSLELGDSALYFCASSFAGGPFEQYFGPGTRLTVT.

The CDR3 loop is CASRKTGYGYTF. CDR3 bases: TGTGCCAGCAGAAAAACAGGGTACGGCTACACCTTC. The rearrangement uses TRBV6-5 and TRBJ1-2; tentatively, D is TRBD1 (6 bases). CDR3 length: 12 residues. With 6 bases removed from V and 8 bases from J, the gap between germline ends came to 13 bases. Germline CDR1 and CDR2: MNHEY and SVGAGI.

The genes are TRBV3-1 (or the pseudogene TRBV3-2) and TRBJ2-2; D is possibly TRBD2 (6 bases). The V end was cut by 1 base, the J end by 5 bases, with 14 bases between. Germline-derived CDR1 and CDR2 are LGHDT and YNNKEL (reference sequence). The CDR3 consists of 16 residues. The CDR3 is CASSQGGARGTGELFF. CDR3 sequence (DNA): TGTGCCAGCAGCCAAGGTGGGGCGCGGGGTACCGGGGAGCTGTTTTTT.

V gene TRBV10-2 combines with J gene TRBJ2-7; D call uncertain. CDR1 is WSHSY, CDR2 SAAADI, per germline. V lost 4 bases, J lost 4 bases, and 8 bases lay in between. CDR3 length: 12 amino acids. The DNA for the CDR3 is TGCGCCAGCAGTGGGAGCCCTTACGAGCAGTACTTC. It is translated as CASSGSPYEQYF.

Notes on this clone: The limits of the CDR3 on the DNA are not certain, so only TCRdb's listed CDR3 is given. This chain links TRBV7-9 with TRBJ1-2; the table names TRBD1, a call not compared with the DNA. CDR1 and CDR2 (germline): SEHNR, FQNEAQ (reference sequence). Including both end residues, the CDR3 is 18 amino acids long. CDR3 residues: CASSLFGPGAYPVYGYTF.

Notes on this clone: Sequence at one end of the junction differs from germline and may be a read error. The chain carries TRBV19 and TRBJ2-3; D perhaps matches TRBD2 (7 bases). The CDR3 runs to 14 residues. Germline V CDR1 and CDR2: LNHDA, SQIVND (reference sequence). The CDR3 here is CASIIRGGANTQYF. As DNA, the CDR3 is TGTGCCAGTATTATAAGGGGGGGGGCTAATACGCAGTATTTT.

The CDR3 loop is CASSERRWGPALNSNQPQHF. DNA for the CDR3: TGTGCCAGCAGTGAACGGCGTTGGGGGCCAGCATTGAATAGCAATCAGCCCCAGCATTTT. This chain uses TRBV6-1 with TRBJ1-5, with D possibly being TRBD1 (6 bases). The CDR3 covers 20 residues. CDR1 is MNHNS, CDR2 SASEGT, per germline. V was trimmed by 2 bases and J by 0 bases, leaving 23 bases between them.

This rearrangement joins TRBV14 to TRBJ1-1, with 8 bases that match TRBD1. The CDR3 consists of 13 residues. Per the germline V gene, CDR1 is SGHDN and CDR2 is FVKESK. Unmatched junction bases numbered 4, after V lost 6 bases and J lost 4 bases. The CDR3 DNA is TGTGCCAGCAGACACAGGGGGGCCACTGAAGCTTTCTTT. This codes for CASRHRGATEAFF.

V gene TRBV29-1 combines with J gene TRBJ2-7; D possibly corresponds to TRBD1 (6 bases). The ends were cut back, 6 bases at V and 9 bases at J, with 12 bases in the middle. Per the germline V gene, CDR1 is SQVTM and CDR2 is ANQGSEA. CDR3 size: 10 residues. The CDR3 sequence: CSVRNRVQYF. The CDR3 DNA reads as TGCAGCGTGAGAAACAGGGTGCAGTACTTC.

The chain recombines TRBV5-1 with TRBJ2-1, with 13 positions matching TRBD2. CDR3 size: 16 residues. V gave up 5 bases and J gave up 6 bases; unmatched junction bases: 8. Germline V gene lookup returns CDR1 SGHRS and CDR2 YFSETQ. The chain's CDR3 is CASRRGLAGLGNEQFF. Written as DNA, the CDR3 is TGCGCCAGCAGAAGGGGACTAGCGGGATTGGGCAATGAGCAGTTCTTC.

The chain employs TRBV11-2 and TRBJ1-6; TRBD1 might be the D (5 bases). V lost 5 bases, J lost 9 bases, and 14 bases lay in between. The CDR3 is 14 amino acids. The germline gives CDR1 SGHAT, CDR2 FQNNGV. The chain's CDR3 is CASSTLGQGSPLHF. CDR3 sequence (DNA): TGTGCCAGCAGCACCCTAGGGCAGGGTTCACCCCTCCACTTT.

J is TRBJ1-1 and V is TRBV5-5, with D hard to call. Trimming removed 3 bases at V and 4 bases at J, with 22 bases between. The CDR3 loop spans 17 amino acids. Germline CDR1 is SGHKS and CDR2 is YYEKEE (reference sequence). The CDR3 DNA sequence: TGTGCCAGCAGCTCCACCAGTACGGCGGGGTGGGGCACTGAAGCTTTCTTT. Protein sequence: CASSSTSTAGWGTEAFF.

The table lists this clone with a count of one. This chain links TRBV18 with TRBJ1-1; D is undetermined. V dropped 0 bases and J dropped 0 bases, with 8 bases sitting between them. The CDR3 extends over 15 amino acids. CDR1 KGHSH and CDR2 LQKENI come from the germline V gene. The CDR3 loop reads CASSPPNRLNTEAFF. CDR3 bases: TGTGCCAGCTCACCACCGAACAGACTGAACACTGAAGCTTTCTTT.

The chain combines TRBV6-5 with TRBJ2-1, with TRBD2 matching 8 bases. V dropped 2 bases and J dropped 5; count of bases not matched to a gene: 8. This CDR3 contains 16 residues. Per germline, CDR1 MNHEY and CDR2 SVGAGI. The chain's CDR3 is CASSYLPGTRNNEQFF. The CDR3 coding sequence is TGTGCCAGCAGTTACCTCCCCGGGACTAGGAACAATGAGCAGTTCTTC.

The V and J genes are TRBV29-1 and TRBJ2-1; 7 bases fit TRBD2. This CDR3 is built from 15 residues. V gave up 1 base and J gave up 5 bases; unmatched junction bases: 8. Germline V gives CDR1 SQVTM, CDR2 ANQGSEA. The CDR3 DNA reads TGCAGCGTTGAAGGGGCCGGGACTACACACAATGAGCAGTTCTTC. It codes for CSVEGAGTTHNEQFF.

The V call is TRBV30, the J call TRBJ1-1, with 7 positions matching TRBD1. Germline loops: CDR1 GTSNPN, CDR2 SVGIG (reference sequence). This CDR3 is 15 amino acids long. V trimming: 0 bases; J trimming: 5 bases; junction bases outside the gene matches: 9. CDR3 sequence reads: CAWSVPEGARTEAFF. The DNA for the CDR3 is TGTGCCTGGAGTGTACCGGAGGGGGCGCGAACTGAAGCTTTCTTT.

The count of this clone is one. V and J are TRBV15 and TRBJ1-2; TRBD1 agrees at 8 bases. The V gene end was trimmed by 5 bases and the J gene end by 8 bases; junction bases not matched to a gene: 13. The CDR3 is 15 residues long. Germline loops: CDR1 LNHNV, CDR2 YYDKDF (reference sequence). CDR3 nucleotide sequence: TGTGCCACCAGCGGACGACTGACCGACAGGGGCGGCTACACCTTC. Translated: CATSGRLTDRGGYTF.

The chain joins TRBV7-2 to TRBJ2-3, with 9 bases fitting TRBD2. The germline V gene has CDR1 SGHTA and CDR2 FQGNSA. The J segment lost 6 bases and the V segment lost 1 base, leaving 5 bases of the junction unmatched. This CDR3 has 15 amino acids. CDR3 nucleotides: TGTGCCAGCAGCTTAGGCGGGAGGGAGTGGGATACGCAGTATTTT. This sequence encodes CASSLGGREWDTQYF.

The CDR3 bases are TGTGCCAGCAGACACACAGGGGCCGGGGCCAACGTCCTGACTTTC. Residues: CASRHTGAGANVLTF. V is TRBV11-1 and J is TRBJ2-6; TRBD1 matches at 7 bases. The CDR3 consists of 15 residues. Germline V gene lookup returns CDR1 SGHAT and CDR2 FQDESV (reference sequence). V trimming: 6 bases; J trimming: 4 bases; junction bases outside the gene matches: 6.

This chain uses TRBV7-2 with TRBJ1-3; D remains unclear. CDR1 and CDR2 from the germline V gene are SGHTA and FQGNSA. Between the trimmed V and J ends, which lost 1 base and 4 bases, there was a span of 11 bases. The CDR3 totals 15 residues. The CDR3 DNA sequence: TGTGCCAGCAGCTTAGACGGACTGGTGGGAAACACCATATATTTT. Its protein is CASSLDGLVGNTIYF.

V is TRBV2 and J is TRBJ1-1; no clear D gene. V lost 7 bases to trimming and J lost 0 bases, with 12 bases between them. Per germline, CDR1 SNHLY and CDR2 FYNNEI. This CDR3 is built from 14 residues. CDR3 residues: CASMAGRLNTEAFF. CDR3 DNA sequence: TGTGCCAGCATGGCGGGCAGGTTGAACACTGAAGCTTTCTTT.

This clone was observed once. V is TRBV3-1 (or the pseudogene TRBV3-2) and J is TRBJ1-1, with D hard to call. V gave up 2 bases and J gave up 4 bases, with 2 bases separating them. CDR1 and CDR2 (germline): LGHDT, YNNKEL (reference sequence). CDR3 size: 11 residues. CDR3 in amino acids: CASSQRTEAFF. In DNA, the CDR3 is TGTGCCAGCAGCCAACGCACTGAAGCTTTCTTT.

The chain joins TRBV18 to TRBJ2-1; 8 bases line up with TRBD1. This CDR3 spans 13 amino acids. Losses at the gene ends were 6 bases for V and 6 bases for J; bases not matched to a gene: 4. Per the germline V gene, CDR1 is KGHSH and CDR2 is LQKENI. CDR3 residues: CASSIGQGNEQFF. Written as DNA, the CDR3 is TGTGCCAGCTCGATCGGACAGGGCAATGAGCAGTTCTTC.

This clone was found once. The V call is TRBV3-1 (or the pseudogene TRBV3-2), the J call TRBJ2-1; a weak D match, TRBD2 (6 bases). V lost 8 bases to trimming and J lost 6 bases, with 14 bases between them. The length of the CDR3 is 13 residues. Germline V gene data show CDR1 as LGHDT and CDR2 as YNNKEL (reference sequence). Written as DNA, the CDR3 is TGTGCCAGCTGGGGGGAAGGGTCCAATGAGCAGTTCTTC. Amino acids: CASWGEGSNEQFF.

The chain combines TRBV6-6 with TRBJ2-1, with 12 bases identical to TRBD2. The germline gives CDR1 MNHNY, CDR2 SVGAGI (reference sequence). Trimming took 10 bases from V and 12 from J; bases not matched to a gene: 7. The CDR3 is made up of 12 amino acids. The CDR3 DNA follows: TGTGCCACCTCACTAGCGGGAGGATCGCAGTTCTTC. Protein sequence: CATSLAGGSQFF.

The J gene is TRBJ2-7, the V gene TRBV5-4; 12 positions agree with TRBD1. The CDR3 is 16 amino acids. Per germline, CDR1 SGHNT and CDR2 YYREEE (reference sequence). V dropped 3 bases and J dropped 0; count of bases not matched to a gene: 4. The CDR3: CASSSWDRGLSYEQYF. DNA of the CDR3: TGTGCCAGCAGCTCCTGGGACAGGGGGCTCTCCTACGAGCAGTACTTC.

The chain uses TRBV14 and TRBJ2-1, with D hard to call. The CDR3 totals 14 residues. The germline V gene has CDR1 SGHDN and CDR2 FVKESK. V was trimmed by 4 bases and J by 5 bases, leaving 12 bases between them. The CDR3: CASSPLDFHNEQFF. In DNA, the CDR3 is TGTGCCAGCAGCCCACTCGACTTTCACAATGAGCAGTTCTTC.

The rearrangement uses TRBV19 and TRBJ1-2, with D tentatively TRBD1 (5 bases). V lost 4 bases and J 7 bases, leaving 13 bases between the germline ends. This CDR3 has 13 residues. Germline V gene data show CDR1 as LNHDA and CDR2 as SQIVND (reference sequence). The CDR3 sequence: CASSSHTGIGYTF. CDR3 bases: TGTGCCAGTAGTAGCCATACAGGTATTGGCTACACCTTC. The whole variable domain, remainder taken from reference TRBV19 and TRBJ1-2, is DGGITQSPKYLFRKEGQNVTLSCEQNLNHDAMYWYRQDPGQGLRLIYYSQIVNDFQKGDIAEGYSVSREKKESFPLTVTSAQKNPTAFYLCASSSHTGIGYTFGSGTRLTVV.

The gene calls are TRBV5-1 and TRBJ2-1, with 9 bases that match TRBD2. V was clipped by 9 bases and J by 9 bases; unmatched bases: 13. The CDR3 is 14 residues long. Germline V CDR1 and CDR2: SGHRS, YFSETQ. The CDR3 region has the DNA TGCGCCACCAAACCTAGCGGGGCTTCGGGTGAGCAGTTCTTC. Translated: CATKPSGASGEQFF.